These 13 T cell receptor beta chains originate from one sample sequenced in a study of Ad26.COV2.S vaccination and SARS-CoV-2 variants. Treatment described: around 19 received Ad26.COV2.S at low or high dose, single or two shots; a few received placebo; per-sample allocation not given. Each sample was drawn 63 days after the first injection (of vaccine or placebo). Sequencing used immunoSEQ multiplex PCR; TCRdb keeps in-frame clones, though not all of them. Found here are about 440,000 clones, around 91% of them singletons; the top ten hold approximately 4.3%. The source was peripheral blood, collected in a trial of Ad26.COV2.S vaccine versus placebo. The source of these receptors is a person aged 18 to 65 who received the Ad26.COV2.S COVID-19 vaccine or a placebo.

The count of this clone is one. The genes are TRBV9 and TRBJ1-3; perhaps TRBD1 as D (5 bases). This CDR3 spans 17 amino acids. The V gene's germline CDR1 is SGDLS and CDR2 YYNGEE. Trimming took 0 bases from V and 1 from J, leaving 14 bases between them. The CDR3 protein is CASSVERGVGSGNTIYF. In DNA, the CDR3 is TGTGCCAGCAGCGTAGAGCGGGGGGTTGGTTCTGGAAACACCATATATTTT.

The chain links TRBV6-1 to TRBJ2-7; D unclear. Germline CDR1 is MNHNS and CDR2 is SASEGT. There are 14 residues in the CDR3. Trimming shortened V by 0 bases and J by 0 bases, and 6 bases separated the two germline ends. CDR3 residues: CASSEAAASYEQYF. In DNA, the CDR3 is TGTGCCAGCAGTGAAGCGGCGGCCTCCTACGAGCAGTACTTC.

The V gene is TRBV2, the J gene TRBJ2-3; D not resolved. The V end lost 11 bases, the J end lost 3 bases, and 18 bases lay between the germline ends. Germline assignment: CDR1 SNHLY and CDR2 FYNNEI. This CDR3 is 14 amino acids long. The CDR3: CAGRYREITDTQYF. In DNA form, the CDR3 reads TGTGCCGGCCGATATAGAGAAATAACAGATACGCAGTATTTT.

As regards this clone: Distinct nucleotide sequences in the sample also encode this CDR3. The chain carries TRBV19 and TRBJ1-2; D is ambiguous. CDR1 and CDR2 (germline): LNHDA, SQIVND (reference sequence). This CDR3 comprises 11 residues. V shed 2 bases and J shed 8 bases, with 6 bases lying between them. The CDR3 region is CASSISEGYTF. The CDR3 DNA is TGTGCCAGTAGTATATCTGAAGGCTACACCTTC.

CDR3 amino acids: CATSSPLNYGYTF. The CDR3 nucleotides read TGTGCCACCAGTTCCCCACTAAACTATGGCTACACCTTC. The chain links TRBV24-1 to TRBJ1-2; no reliable D call. Per germline, CDR1 KGHDR and CDR2 SFDVKD. The ends were cut back, 6 bases at V and 2 bases at J, with 9 bases in the middle. This CDR3 is built from 13 residues.

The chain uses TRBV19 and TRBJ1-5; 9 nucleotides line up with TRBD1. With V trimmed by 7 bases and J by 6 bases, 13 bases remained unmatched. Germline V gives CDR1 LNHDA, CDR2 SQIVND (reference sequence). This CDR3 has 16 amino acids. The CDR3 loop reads CASNFGGQGIGQPQHF. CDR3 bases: TGTGCCAGTAACTTCGGGGGACAGGGTATCGGTCAGCCCCAGCATTTT.

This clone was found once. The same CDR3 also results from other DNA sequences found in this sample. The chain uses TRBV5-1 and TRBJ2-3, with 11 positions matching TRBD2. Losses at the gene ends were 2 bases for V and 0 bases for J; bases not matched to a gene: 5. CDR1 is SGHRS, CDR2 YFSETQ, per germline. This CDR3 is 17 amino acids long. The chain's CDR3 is CASSLGLAGPSTDTQYF. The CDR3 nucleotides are TGCGCCAGCAGCTTAGGACTAGCGGGTCCCAGCACAGATACGCAGTATTTT.

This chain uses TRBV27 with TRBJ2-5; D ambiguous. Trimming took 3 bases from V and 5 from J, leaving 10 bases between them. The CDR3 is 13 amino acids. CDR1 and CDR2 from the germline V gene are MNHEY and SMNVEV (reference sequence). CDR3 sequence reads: CASSFGFLETQYF. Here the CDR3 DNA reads TGTGCCAGCAGTTTTGGATTTTTGGAGACCCAGTACTTC.

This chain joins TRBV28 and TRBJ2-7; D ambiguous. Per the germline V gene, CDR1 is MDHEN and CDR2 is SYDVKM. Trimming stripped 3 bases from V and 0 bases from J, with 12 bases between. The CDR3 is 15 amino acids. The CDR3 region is CASSFSGGFSYEQYF. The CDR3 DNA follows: TGTGCCAGCAGTTTCTCAGGTGGATTCTCCTACGAGCAGTACTTC.

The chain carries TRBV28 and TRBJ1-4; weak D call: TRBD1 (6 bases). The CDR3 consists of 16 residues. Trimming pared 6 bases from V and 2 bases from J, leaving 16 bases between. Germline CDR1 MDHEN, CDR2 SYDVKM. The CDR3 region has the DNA TGTGCCAGCAGACTTGACAGGTTAGGGACTAATGAAAAACTGTTTTTT. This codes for CASRLDRLGTNEKLFF.

The CDR3 sequence is CASTRVSTDTQYF. DNA of the CDR3: TGTGCCAGCACCCGGGTCAGCACAGATACGCAGTATTTT. This chain joins TRBV5-4 and TRBJ2-3, with D hard to call. Germline values: CDR1 SGHNT, CDR2 YYREEE (reference sequence). Deletions cut 6 bases from V and 0 bases from J, with 8 bases between. The CDR3 has 13 amino acids.

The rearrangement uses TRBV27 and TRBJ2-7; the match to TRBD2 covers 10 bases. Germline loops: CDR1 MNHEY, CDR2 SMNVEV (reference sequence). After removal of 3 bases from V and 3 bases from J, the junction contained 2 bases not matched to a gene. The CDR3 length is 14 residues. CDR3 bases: TGTGCCAGCAGTTTCCGGACTAGCGGCTACGAGCAGTACTTC. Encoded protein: CASSFRTSGYEQYF.

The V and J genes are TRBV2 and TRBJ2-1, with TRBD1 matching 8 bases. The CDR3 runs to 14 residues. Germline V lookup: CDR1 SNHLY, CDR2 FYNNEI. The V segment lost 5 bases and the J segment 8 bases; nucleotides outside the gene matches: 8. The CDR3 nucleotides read TGTGCCAGCAGTATTGGACAGGGTGTCTATGAGCAGTTCTTC. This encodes CASSIGQGVYEQFF. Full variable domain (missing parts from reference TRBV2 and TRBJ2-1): EPEVTQTPSHQVTQMGQEVILRCVPISNHLYFYWYRQILGQKVEFLVSFYNNEISEKSEIFDDQFSVERPDGSNFTLKIRSTKLEDSAMYFCASSIGQGVYEQFFGPGTRLTVL.